This TCR beta chain was documented in a study of cytomegalovirus exposure and HLA in healthy donors. General study findings and limits: Association of about 17,000 TCR beta sequences with HLA alleles was found at 0.05 false discovery rate in a later analysis. Trimming of TCR beta V- and J-genes showed a link, identified in a later analysis, to a missense DCLRE1C variant. In all likelihood, a cluster of highly shared sequence variants was a sequencing artifact.

This CDR3 region has 14 residues. After removal of 2 bases from V and 8 bases from J, the junction contained 3 bases not matched to a gene. The germline V gene encodes CDR1 MRHNA and CDR2 SNTAGT. The sample holds a few counts of this clone. The target antigen is unknown. PCR employed 60 Vbeta and 13 Jbeta primers. Here immunoSEQ multiplex PCR was the method, and the copy in TCRdb shows in-frame clones only, minus some. The sample comprises about 96,000 clones, roughly 79% of which are singletons, and around 3% rests with the top ten. The sample was PBMCs. The chain employs TRBV6-4 and TRBJ2-1, with 10 bases matching TRBD1. The receptor was isolated from a female donor in good health and CMV-seropositive. The CDR3 protein is CASSDGTGADEQFF. In DNA, the CDR3 is TGTGCCAGCAGTGACGGGACAGGGGCCGATGAGCAGTTCTTC.